This T cell receptor beta chain was found in a study of shared clonotypes between healthy human individuals. TCRdb's copy holds only in-frame clones and misses some; the assay was immunoSEQ multiplex PCR. The sample records approximately 1.1 million clones, 70% to 80% being singletons. CDR3 length: 14 residues. V shed 7 bases and J 6 bases; nucleotides not matched to a gene: 9. CDR1 is SGHRS, CDR2 YFSETQ, per germline. The sample was memory CD4+ T cells from PBMCs. Documented subset: CD45RA-negative fraction. The source of this sequence is a man aged 18 to 30 in good health. Some clones in this sample may be carry-over from other donors' samples. The V gene is TRBV5-1, the J gene TRBJ1-4, with TRBD1 matching 7 bases. The CDR3 DNA reads TGCGCCAGCGGGAGGGGCCAGGGGGATGAAAAACTGTTTTTT. This codes for CASGRGQGDEKLFF.